Each of the 17 T cell receptor beta chains below was sequenced from the same sample in a study of blood T cell repertoires in COVID-19. Here immunoSEQ multiplex PCR was the method, and the copy in TCRdb shows in-frame clones only, minus some. In the table there are about 87,000 clones, 70% to 90% of which are singletons. Input material: peripheral blood. These receptors all come from a woman older than 75 with COVID-19, enrolled during active disease.

This chain uses TRBV7-3 with TRBJ1-4; 10 nucleotides line up with TRBD1. V trimming: 5 bases; J trimming: 7 bases; junction bases outside the gene matches: 7. Germline CDR1 SGHTA, CDR2 FQGTGA. The CDR3 sequence is 15 residues long. CDR3 in amino acids: CASSPPDRGAEKLFF. In nucleotides, the CDR3 is TGTGCCAGCAGCCCCCCGGACAGGGGGGCTGAAAAACTGTTTTTT.

The chain employs TRBV9 and TRBJ2-6; D unresolved. V was trimmed by 0 bases and J by 3 bases, leaving 7 bases between them. CDR3 length: 15 amino acids. In germline, CDR1 is SGDLS, CDR2 YYNGEE. CDR3 region: CASSVDQVGANVLTF. CDR3 coding DNA: TGTGCCAGCAGCGTAGATCAGGTTGGGGCCAACGTCCTGACTTTC.

The genes are TRBV5-1 and TRBJ2-2; 8 bases match TRBD2. The CDR3 runs 16 residues. With 6 bases clipped from V and 0 bases from J, the junction kept 7 bases outside the gene matches. The germline CDR1 and CDR2 sequences are SGHRS and YFSETQ. CDR3 sequence reads: CASNNPGGANTGELFF. The CDR3 DNA follows: TGCGCCAGCAACAACCCGGGGGGGGCGAACACCGGGGAGCTGTTTTTT.

The rearrangement uses TRBV18 and TRBJ1-6; D is unresolved. The CDR3 is 16 residues long. V lost 4 bases and J 6 bases, leaving 16 bases between the germline ends. Germline CDR1 and CDR2: KGHSH and LQKENI. This chain's CDR3 is CASSRLGDYLNSPLHF. DNA of the CDR3: TGTGCCAGCTCACGGTTAGGCGACTATCTTAATTCACCCCTCCACTTT. Looking up the rest from reference TRBV18 and TRBJ1-6 gives the full variable domain: NAGVMQNPRHLVRRRGQEARLRCSPMKGHSHVYWYRQLPEEGLKFMVYLQKENIIDESGMPKERFSAEFPKEGPSILRIQQVVRGDSAAYFCASSRLGDYLNSPLHFGNGTRLTVT.

The rearrangement joins TRBV23-1 to TRBJ1-5, with 12 bases aligning to TRBD1. TRBV23-1 is reported as an ORF; its role is uncertain. The CDR3 is made up of 21 amino acids. The junction had 18 bases not matched to a gene; V was cut back by 6 bases and J by 0 bases. CDR3 in DNA: TGCGCCAGCAGCCTACGAACGGGACAGGGGGCGTACAACTATAGCAATCAGCCCCAGCATTTT. Encoded protein: CASSLRTGQGAYNYSNQPQHF.

V and J are TRBV18 and TRBJ2-5; 8 nucleotides line up with TRBD2. The V gene end was trimmed by 3 bases and the J gene end by 5 bases; junction bases not matched to a gene: 5. Germline loops: CDR1 KGHSH, CDR2 LQKENI. The CDR3 is made up of 14 amino acids. The DNA of the CDR3 is TGTGCCAGCTCACCGGGCGGGGGGTCGGAGACCCAGTACTTC. This encodes CASSPGGGSETQYF.

The J gene is TRBJ1-3, the V gene TRBV5-4; 9 positions agree with TRBD1. The J segment lost 0 bases and the V segment lost 4 bases, leaving 8 bases of the junction unmatched. The CDR3 consists of 17 residues. Per the germline V gene, CDR1 is SGHNT and CDR2 is YYREEE (reference sequence). CDR3 DNA: TGTGCCAGCAGCAAGGGACAGGGCCGAAACTCTGGAAACACCATATATTTT. Translating gives CASSKGQGRNSGNTIYF.

The sample holds one count of this clone. This chain joins TRBV7-9 and TRBJ2-3; D remains unclear. Per germline, CDR1 SEHNR and CDR2 FQNEAQ (reference sequence). Trimming removed 6 bases from V and 2 bases from J, with 12 bases in between. The CDR3 consists of 14 residues. CDR3 bases: TGTGCCAGCAGAAGGCGGCTATACACAGATACGCAGTATTTT. Protein: CASRRRLYTDTQYF.

This clone was recorded once. The CDR3 protein is CSVVLAGRYRELFF. In DNA, the CDR3 is TGCAGCGTTGTTCTAGCGGGAAGGTACCGGGAGCTGTTTTTT. The gene calls are TRBV29-1 and TRBJ2-2; TRBD2 matches 9 bases. V trimming: 4 bases; J trimming: 9 bases; junction bases outside the gene matches: 9. The germline gives CDR1 SQVTM, CDR2 ANQGSEA. This CDR3 is 14 amino acids long.

V usage is TRBV20-1 and J usage is TRBJ1-6; D call uncertain. The V end was cut by 3 bases, the J end by 7 bases, with 13 bases between. The CDR3 contains 14 residues. CDR1 and CDR2 from the germline V gene are DFQATT and SNEGSKA (reference sequence). In DNA, the CDR3 is TGCAGTGCTAGTTATCCCAGGTCAAATTCACCCCTCCACTTT. Translated, it gives CSASYPRSNSPLHF.

This chain uses TRBV3-1 (or the pseudogene TRBV3-2) with TRBJ2-5, with D perhaps TRBD2 (6 bases). V was trimmed by 2 bases and J by 3 bases, leaving 7 bases between them. This CDR3 is 13 amino acids long. Germline V gene data show CDR1 as LGHDT and CDR2 as YNNKEL (reference sequence). The CDR3 loop is CASSQLAEETQYF. The DNA of the CDR3 is TGTGCCAGCAGCCAATTAGCGGAAGAGACCCAGTACTTC.

The gene calls are TRBV30 and TRBJ2-7, with 7 bases identical to TRBD1. The germline gives CDR1 GTSNPN, CDR2 SVGIG (reference sequence). The CDR3 runs 14 residues. V was pared by 5 bases and J by 2 bases, with 9 bases of the junction left unmatched. CDR3 nucleotide sequence: TGTGCCTGGCATCCGGGACAGACGCCCTACGAGCAGTACTTC. Translation gives CAWHPGQTPYEQYF.

CDR3 bases: TGTGCCTGGAGTGTACTGGGGAGGGGTCGGGTAACTGAGCAGTACTTC. It specifies CAWSVLGRGRVTEQYF. V gene TRBV30 combines with J gene TRBJ2-7, with TRBD2 matching over 7 bases. The germline V gene encodes CDR1 GTSNPN and CDR2 SVGIG (reference sequence). This CDR3 spans 16 amino acids. Germline trimming cut 0 bases from V and 7 bases from J; bases unmatched to any gene: 15. The entire variable domain, with the rest obtained from reference TRBV30 and TRBJ2-7, is as follows: SQTIHQWPATLVQPVGSPLSLECTVEGTSNPNLYWYRQAAGRGLQLLFYSVGIGQISSEVPQNLSASRPQDRQFILSSKKLLLSDSGFYLCAWSVLGRGRVTEQYFGPGTRLTVT.

The V call is TRBV27, the J call TRBJ2-1, with a weak D call TRBD2 (5 bases). This CDR3 region has 14 residues. V was trimmed by 6 bases and J by 2 bases, leaving 11 bases between them. The V gene's germline CDR1 is MNHEY and CDR2 SMNVEV (reference sequence). The CDR3 sequence is CASRELDPYNEQFF. CDR3 DNA sequence: TGTGCCAGCAGGGAACTAGACCCCTACAATGAGCAGTTCTTC.

The chain has TRBV11-2 and TRBJ2-1; 7 nucleotides align to TRBD2. Germline CDR1 and CDR2: SGHAT and FQNNGV. The length of the CDR3 is 14 residues. Losses at the gene ends were 2 bases for V and 6 bases for J; bases not matched to a gene: 4. DNA of the CDR3: TGTGCCAGCAGCTTAAGGGGAGGGGTCAATGAGCAGTTCTTC. Residues: CASSLRGGVNEQFF.

The chain combines TRBV7-3 with TRBJ2-7, with TRBD1 identical over 7 bases. The CDR3 contains 14 residues. Per the germline V gene, CDR1 is SGHTA and CDR2 is FQGTGA. J lost 3 bases, V lost 5 bases, and 7 bases had no gene match. CDR3 residues: CASSVGQADYEQYF. The CDR3 DNA follows: TGTGCCAGCAGCGTAGGACAGGCGGACTACGAGCAGTACTTC. The variable domain in full, with the rest retrieved from reference TRBV7-3 and TRBJ2-7, is GAGVSQTPSNKVTEKGKYVELRCDPISGHTALYWYRQSLGQGPEFLIYFQGTGAADDSGLPNDRFFAVRPEGSVSTLKIQRTERGDSAVYLCASSVGQADYEQYFGPGTRLTVT.

V usage is TRBV6-2 or TRBV6-3 and J usage is TRBJ2-1; D gene ambiguous. Looked up from germline, CDR1 is MNHEY and CDR2 is SVGEGT. V lost 1 base and J 2 bases, leaving 9 bases between the germline ends. The length of the CDR3 is 15 residues. DNA of the CDR3: TGTGCCAGCAGTTACTTGGGCTTCACCTACAATGAGCAGTTCTTC. Translation: CASSYLGFTYNEQFF.